Following are 6 T cell receptor beta chains from one sample sequenced in a study of regulatory T cells in long-lasting Graves disease. Building the TCR beta libraries relied on iRepertoire HTBI primers, and CDR3 regions underwent Arm-PCR. TCRdb analysed the multiplex PCR reads with MiXCR anew, one entry per CDR3 protein. The sample includes around 460,000 distinct CDR3 sequences, approximately 15% of them seen just once. Described time point: newly diagnosed GD, antithyroid drugs for less than 3 months. Isolated PBMC RNA provided the starting material for the TCR library. These records were also assigned to another study, of T cells in Graves' hyperthyroidism and ophthalmopathy.

Specimen: peripheral blood mononuclear cells (PBMCs), collected at new diagnosis, from a patient treated with antithyroid drugs. The receptors were gathered from a woman in her forties or fifties with Graves disease.

This clonotype was observed a few times. This chain connects TRBV9 to TRBJ2-3; tentative D call: TRBD1 (5 bases). Germline V gene data show CDR1 as SGDLS and CDR2 as YYNGEE. The length of the CDR3 is 18 residues. Trimming shortened V by 3 bases and J by 0 bases, and 20 bases separated the two germline ends. The CDR3 spells CASSATHPDSSSTDTQYF. For the CDR3, the DNA is TGTGCCAGCAGCGCAACCCACCCCGACAGCTCTAGCACAGATACGCAGTATTTT. Full variable domain (remainder filled in from reference TRBV9 and TRBJ2-3): DSGVTQTPKHLITATGQRVTLRCSPRSGDLSVYWYQQSLDQGLQFLIQYYNGEERAKGNILERFSAQQFPDLHSELNLSSLELGDSALYFCASSATHPDSSSTDTQYFGPGTRLTVL.

In this sample, this clonotype turned up a few times. The J gene is TRBJ2-2, the V gene TRBV12-3 or TRBV12-4; TRBD2 is a possible D gene (7 bases). This CDR3 contains 15 residues. Trimming removed 7 bases at V and 7 bases at J, with 19 bases between. This CDR3 is CASIKGGGLNGELFF. The CDR3 coding sequence is TGTGCCAGCATCAAAGGGGGGGGGCTTAACGGGGAGCTGTTTTTT.

This clonotype was found many times. The chain is built from TRBV5-4 and TRBJ2-3; 14 bases are a match to TRBD2. The CDR3 sequence is 19 residues long. Losses at the gene ends were 4 bases for V and 5 bases for J; bases not matched to a gene: 15. Germline V gene lookup returns CDR1 SGHNT and CDR2 YYREEE (reference sequence). The CDR3 here is CASSPSRGQGLAGGDTQYF. The CDR3 nucleotides are TGTGCCAGCAGCCCCTCCCGCGGACAAGGACTAGCGGGAGGAGATACGCAGTATTTT.

In this sample, this clonotype turned up many times. The J gene is TRBJ2-3, the V gene TRBV7-2; 8 bases agree with TRBD2. The CDR3 covers 18 residues. Looked up from germline, CDR1 is SGHTA and CDR2 is FQGNSA. J lost 6 bases, V lost 4 bases, and 18 bases had no gene match. The DNA of the CDR3 is TGTGCCAGCAGCTCCTCCCAACTAGCGGCCCAGGGATGGGATACGCAGTATTTT. Residues: CASSSSQLAAQGWDTQYF.

This clonotype was found many times. In DNA, the CDR3 is TGTGCCAGCAGCTTGTTTGGGACAGGGGTCTACAATGAGCAGTTCTTC. Translated, it gives CASSLFGTGVYNEQFF. The rearrangement links TRBV5-6 to TRBJ2-1, with TRBD1 matching over 10 bases. The CDR3 has 16 amino acids. CDR1 and CDR2 from the germline V gene are SGHDT and YYEEEE. The V segment lost 1 base and the J segment 3 bases; nucleotides outside the gene matches: 4.

This clonotype was recorded many times. This rearrangement joins TRBV12-3 or TRBV12-4 to TRBJ2-3; 9 bases map to TRBD2. The CDR3 has 14 residues. The J segment lost 6 bases and the V segment lost 6 bases, leaving 7 bases of the junction unmatched. The CDR3 region has the DNA TGTGCCAGCAGCACTAGCGGGCGTACGGATACGCAGTATTTT. This codes for CASSTSGRTDTQYF.